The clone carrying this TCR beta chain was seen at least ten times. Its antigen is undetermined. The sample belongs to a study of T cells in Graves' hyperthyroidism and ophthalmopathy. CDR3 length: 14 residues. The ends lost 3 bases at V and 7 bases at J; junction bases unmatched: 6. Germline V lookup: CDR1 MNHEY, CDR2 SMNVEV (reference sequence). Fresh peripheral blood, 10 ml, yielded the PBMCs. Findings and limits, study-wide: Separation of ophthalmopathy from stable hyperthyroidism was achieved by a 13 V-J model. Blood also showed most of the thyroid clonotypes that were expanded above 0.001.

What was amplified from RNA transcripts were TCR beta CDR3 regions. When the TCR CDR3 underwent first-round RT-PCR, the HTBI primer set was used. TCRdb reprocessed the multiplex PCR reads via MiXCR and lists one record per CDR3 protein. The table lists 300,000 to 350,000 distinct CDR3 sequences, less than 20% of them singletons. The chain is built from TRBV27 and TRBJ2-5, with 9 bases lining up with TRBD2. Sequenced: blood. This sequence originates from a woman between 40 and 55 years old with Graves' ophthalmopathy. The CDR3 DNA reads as TGTGCCAGCAGTTTGCGGGAGGGCCTGGGGACCCAGTACTTC. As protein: CASSLREGLGTQYF.